This TCR beta chain was recovered during a study of blood T cell repertoires in COVID-19 (TCRdb year 2020). With regard to the full study: Samples covering the acute and convalescent phases of COVID-19 were provided by collaborators in the United States, Italy and Spain. The prospective study material was composed of cDNA or gDNA derived from T cells, B-cell-depleted T cells, or PBMCs. Deeply sampled blood TCRbeta repertoires from subjects exposed to, actively infected with, or recovered from COVID-19 were included in the dataset. The repertoires were released in a freely available public database meant as a resource for research on the immune response to SARS-CoV-2. The samples were drawn from the first 160 participants of the ongoing ImmuneRACE study and from 950 to 1,500 subjects provided by 6 global collaborators. A de-identified subject ID, COVID-19 status, age in years and sex were almost always included in the sample metadata. Where available, HLA class I and class II types were taken from metadata supplied by the sample provider and were not determined by assay-based typing. Study-wide conclusions, independent of this receptor: The amount of clinical and demographic metadata varied by source and participant and was provided uncurated.

TCRbeta CDR3 regions were amplified from genomic DNA using the immunoSEQ Assay, a bias-controlled multiplex PCR. As for the authors' bioinformatics: Nucleated cell counts per sample were estimated from amplification of reference gene primers within the assay. To quantify the absolute abundance of each unique TCRbeta CDR3 rearrangement, sequence reads were collapsed and filtered. For each sample, productive Simpson clonality was calculated as the square root of Simpson's diversity index over productive rearrangements. TCRdb took over this immuneACCESS table, retaining in-frame rearrangements with V and J assigned. Such tables are incomplete; in checked studies, under half of the missing clones stem from an unresolved V gene, and the remainder is unexplained. The DNA gave D and trimming, while V, J and clone size come from that table. In all, the sample holds a few hundred thousand clones, and about nine tenths of those were seen once. The ten largest clones capture around 10% of the sample.

Samples from volunteer blood donors who had recovered from COVID-19 were contributed by a second Seattle source. Whole blood was collected in K2EDTA tubes by collaborating institutions according to the institutions' own protocols. For TCRbeta analysis, collaborators shipped samples in one of three forms: frozen whole blood, isolated PBMCs, or DNA extracted from either of those sample types. Turning to this clone: Its antigen is still unknown. No much larger clonotype is one base removed from it; base qualities were not supplied.

The germline V gene (reference sequence) provides CDR1 LNHDA and CDR2 SQIVND. V lost 5 bases and J lost 2 bases, and the count of bases not matched to a germline gene is 7. The cysteine opens and the phenylalanine closes a CDR3 of 17 amino acids. The only DNA kept is the CDR3, 51 bases in frame from the first base. Input material: peripheral blood. This sequence uses TRBV19 and TRBJ2-2; a stretch of 11 junction bases matches TRBD2. The clonotype was recovered from a man aged 35-49 years who had recovered from COVID-19. The DNA sequence is TGTGCCAGTAGTGCCTCTAGCGGGAGGACCAACACCGGGGAGCTGTTTTTT. Translated, this is CASSASSGRTNTGELFF. Joined to the reference TRBV19 and TRBJ2-2 proteins, this CDR3 gives the full variable domain: DGGITQSPKYLFRKEGQNVTLSCEQNLNHDAMYWYRQDPGQGLRLIYYSQIVNDFQKGDIAEGYSVSREKKESFPLTVTSAQKNPTAFYLCASSASSGRTNTGELFFGEGSRLTVL.